Below, 4 T cell receptor beta chains from the same sample are listed, as sequenced in a study of blood T cell repertoires in COVID-19. Sequencing was performed with immunoSEQ multiplex PCR; in TCRdb, only in-frame clones are kept and a portion is missing. The sample has about 160,000 clones; around 92% are singletons. The sequencing sample was made of peripheral blood. Receptors were obtained from a young man with COVID-19, enrolled during active disease.

The rearrangement uses TRBV9 and TRBJ2-7; D call uncertain. V was trimmed by 0 bases and J by 7 bases, leaving 11 bases between them. This CDR3 has 13 residues. Germline V gene sequence: CDR1 SGDLS, CDR2 YYNGEE. CDR3 loop: CASSVDPVREQYF. As DNA, the CDR3 is TGTGCCAGCAGCGTAGATCCGGTGAGGGAGCAGTACTTC.

The rearrangement uses TRBV21-1 and TRBJ2-2; the table's TRBD1 call for D was not verified on the DNA. TRBV21-1 is listed as a pseudogene. The CDR3 extends over 18 amino acids. In nucleotides, the CDR3 is TGTGCCAGCAGCAATTTCGGCGTACAGGGGTTTTTCACCGGGGAGCTGTTTTTT. Protein product: CASSNFGVQGFFTGELFF.

The J gene is TRBJ1-6, the V gene TRBV27; D gene unclear. Germline V lookup: CDR1 MNHEY, CDR2 SMNVEV (reference sequence). The CDR3 is 16 residues long. V was clipped by 3 bases and J by 5 bases, with 14 bases between them. The CDR3 nucleotides are TGTGCCAGCAGTTTTTGGCAGACTAGTAATAATTCACCCCTCCACTTT. Translated: CASSFWQTSNNSPLHF.

This clone was counted once. The chain recombines TRBV12-5 with TRBJ2-7, with D maybe TRBD1 (5 bases). V lost 8 bases and J 5 bases, leaving 22 bases between the germline ends. This CDR3 spans 15 amino acids. Germline loops: CDR1 LGHNT, CDR2 FRNRAP. CDR3 sequence: CASNPSGRAVHEQYF. CDR3 bases: TGTGCTAGTAATCCCTCGGGCAGGGCGGTACACGAGCAGTACTTC.